This entry lists 21 T cell receptor beta chains sequenced from one sample in a study of blood T cells in healthy people across ages (dated by TCRdb to between 2014 and 2017). The method was 5' RACE. The data were produced on an Illumina HiSeq 2500. The second PCR ran for about 6 to 12 cycles and used a J-beta primer mix along with a sample-barcoded 5' primer. TCRdb trimmed the raw reads at Q25, called clones with MiXCR and kept productive beta chains. Rows with a matching CDR3 protein are joined into one entry that keeps the most common DNA and genes. The sample table records 700,000 to 1,000,000 distinct CDR3 sequences; under 55% of these occur just once. In total, the top ten clones hold approximately 20% of the sample. Material for sequencing was blood. The origin of the receptors is a man aged 60 to 69 in good health.

This clonotype was seen more than once but under ten times. The chain uses TRBV6-5 and TRBJ1-2; 9 bases are shared with TRBD1. The CDR3 is 16 residues long. The V segment lost 2 bases and the J segment 0 bases; nucleotides outside the gene matches: 4. Germline CDR1 reads MNHEY; CDR2 reads SVGAGI. The DNA of the CDR3 is TGTGCCAGCAGTTACAACGACAGGGGGACTAACTATGGCTACACCTTC. It encodes CASSYNDRGTNYGYTF.

The rearrangement links TRBV10-3 to TRBJ2-3; 14 nucleotides align to TRBD2. The CDR3 loop spans 19 amino acids. The V segment lost 3 bases and the J segment 0 bases; nucleotides outside the gene matches: 8. CDR1 and CDR2 from the germline V gene are ENHRY and SYGVKD. CDR3 protein: CAISDRTSGGRTSTDTQYF. The CDR3 bases are TGTGCCATCAGTGATCGGACTAGCGGGGGGAGAACTAGCACAGATACGCAGTATTTT.

This chain uses TRBV6-5 with TRBJ1-6; the D is unclear. Germline V gene sequence: CDR1 MNHEY, CDR2 SVGAGI. V was clipped by 2 bases and J by 9 bases, with 14 bases between them. The CDR3 spans 15 residues. CDR3 protein: CASSYTKVRGSPLHF. In nucleotides, the CDR3 is TGTGCCAGCAGTTACACGAAGGTCCGGGGTTCACCCCTCCACTTT.

This chain links TRBV4-1 with TRBJ1-2; D ambiguous. Per germline, CDR1 MGHRA and CDR2 YSYEKL. The V end lost 0 bases, the J end lost 8 bases, and 10 bases lay between the germline ends. The length of the CDR3 is 13 residues. CDR3 in amino acids: CASSQDWSPGYTF. CDR3 in DNA: TGCGCCAGCAGCCAAGATTGGAGTCCGGGCTACACCTTC.

This chain connects TRBV5-5 to TRBJ1-1; no firm D call. V was trimmed by 4 bases and J by 1 base, leaving 11 bases between them. The CDR3 runs 14 residues. CDR1 SGHKS and CDR2 YYEKEE come from the germline V gene (reference sequence). The CDR3, as DNA: TGTGCCAGCAGCAATCTTTGGGGGAACACTGAAGCTTTCTTT. Translating gives CASSNLWGNTEAFF. Supplemented by reference TRBV5-5 and TRBJ1-1, the full variable domain reads DAGVTQSPTHLIKTRGQQVTLRCSPISGHKSVSWYQQVLGQGPQFIFQYYEKEERGRGNFPDRFSARQFPNYSSELNVNALLLGDSALYLCASSNLWGNTEAFFGQGTRLTVV.

The J gene is TRBJ2-1, the V gene TRBV12-3 or TRBV12-4, with 8 bases fitting TRBD2. The J call is in doubt because the DNA end fits TRBJ2-7 better. The CDR3 consists of 16 residues. This chain's CDR3 is CASSLIAGGSYNEQYF. The CDR3 DNA is TGTGCCAGCAGTTTAATTGCGGGGGGCTCCTACAATGAGCAGTACTTC.

CDR3 loop: CASSLDLGQARLEAFF. The DNA of the CDR3 is TGTGCCAGCAGCTTGGATCTTGGACAGGCGAGACTTGAAGCTTTCTTT. This rearrangement joins TRBV5-4 to TRBJ1-1; the match to TRBD1 covers 7 bases. CDR1 and CDR2 (germline): SGHNT, YYREEE (reference sequence). Unmatched junction bases numbered 12, after V lost 0 bases and J lost 7 bases. This CDR3 has 16 residues.

This clonotype was observed a handful of times. The chain recombines TRBV12-3 or TRBV12-4 with TRBJ2-1; weak D call: TRBD2 (5 bases). This CDR3 has 16 residues. V was pared by 5 bases and J by 3 bases, with 17 bases between. The CDR3 nucleotides read TGTGCCAGCAGTCCGCTGCGGGCGGCCGGCTACAATGAGCAGTTCTTC. It encodes CASSPLRAAGYNEQFF.

The V and J genes are TRBV2 and TRBJ2-7; 9 bases line up with TRBD1. Looked up from germline, CDR1 is SNHLY and CDR2 is FYNNEI. J lost 5 bases, V lost 10 bases, and 9 bases had no gene match. The CDR3 loop spans 13 amino acids. The CDR3 bases are TGTGCCATCCTGGACAGGGGAGAAAACGAGCAGTACTTC. Its protein product is CAILDRGENEQYF.

This rearrangement joins TRBV7-9 to TRBJ1-1, with 7 bases matching TRBD1. V was clipped by 5 bases and J by 5 bases; unmatched bases: 5. Germline CDR1 reads SEHNR; CDR2 reads FQNEAQ (reference sequence). The CDR3 is 13 residues long. The CDR3 protein is CASSETGPTEAFF. Here the CDR3 DNA reads TGTGCCAGCAGCGAGACAGGGCCGACTGAAGCTTTCTTT.

This clonotype showed up just a few times. The CDR3 nucleotides are TGTGCCATCAGTGATGGGGGACTACGCACCTACGAGCAGTACTTC. This codes for CAISDGGLRTYEQYF. This sequence joins TRBV10-3 and TRBJ2-7; TRBD2 matches 7 bases. The germline gives CDR1 ENHRY, CDR2 SYGVKD. The CDR3 is made up of 15 amino acids. The V and J ends lost 3 bases and 2 bases, in that order; junction bases with no gene match: 7.

A few counts support this clonotype. This chain links TRBV5-1 with TRBJ2-5; 8 nucleotides match TRBD1. Germline V gene lookup returns CDR1 SGHRS and CDR2 YFSETQ. J lost 2 bases, V lost 4 bases, and 7 bases had no gene match. The CDR3 is made up of 15 amino acids. CDR3: CASSRRDRQQETQYF. In DNA, the CDR3 is TGCGCCAGCAGCCGTCGGGACAGGCAACAAGAGACCCAGTACTTC.

The J gene is TRBJ2-1, the V gene TRBV6-2 or TRBV6-3; 11 nucleotides align to TRBD2. CDR3 length: 16 residues. J lost 4 bases, V lost 5 bases, and 7 bases had no gene match. The germline CDR1 and CDR2 sequences are MNHEY and SVGEGT. The CDR3 DNA reads as TGTGCCAGCAGTCTTTTCGGGACTAGCGGATACAATGAGCAGTTCTTC. The encoded protein is CASSLFGTSGYNEQFF.

This clonotype was seen once. The DNA of the CDR3 is TGTGCCAGTAGTCCGTTGAAGGGGGATCAGCCCCAGCATTTT. Protein: CASSPLKGDQPQHF. The chain carries TRBV19 and TRBJ1-5, with D maybe TRBD1 (6 bases). This CDR3 has 14 amino acids. Germline V gene sequence: CDR1 LNHDA, CDR2 SQIVND (reference sequence). Trimming took 5 bases from V and 5 from J, leaving 13 bases between them.

The chain joins TRBV10-3 to TRBJ2-7; perhaps D is TRBD1 or TRBD2 (5 bases each). The CDR3 covers 13 residues. Germline CDR1 and CDR2: ENHRY and SYGVKD. Trimming pared 3 bases from V and 4 bases from J, leaving 10 bases between. CDR3 sequence: CAISDLEGYEQYF. DNA of the CDR3: TGTGCCATCAGTGACCTCGAGGGGTACGAGCAGTACTTC.

The rearrangement joins TRBV12-5 to TRBJ2-2; 8 bases fit TRBD2. The germline CDR1 and CDR2 sequences are LGHNT and FRNRAP. V shed 6 bases, J shed 7 bases, and the junction held 13 bases outside the gene matches. This CDR3 has 16 amino acids. CDR3 residues: CASGQFGGARNGELFF. CDR3 in DNA: TGTGCTAGTGGACAATTCGGGGGGGCCAGGAACGGGGAGCTGTTTTTT.

This clonotype came up a few times. V usage is TRBV29-1 and J usage is TRBJ2-5; the match to TRBD2 covers 11 bases. CDR1 SQVTM and CDR2 ANQGSEA come from the germline V gene. The CDR3 contains 15 residues. The J segment lost 11 bases and the V segment lost 7 bases, leaving 18 bases of the junction unmatched. As DNA, the CDR3 is TGCAGCGAAACACCGGGACTAGCGGATAACAATGAGCAGTACTTC. It specifies CSETPGLADNNEQYF. Looking up the rest from reference TRBV29-1 and TRBJ2-5 gives the full variable domain: SAVISQKPSRDICQRGTSLTIQCQVDSQVTMMFWYRQQPGQSLTLIATANQGSEATYESGFVIDKFPISRPNLTFSTLTVSNMSPEDSSIYLCSETPGLADNNEQYFGPGTRLLVL.

J is TRBJ1-5 and V is TRBV7-2, with 10 positions matching TRBD1. Germline CDR1 and CDR2: SGHTA and FQGNSA. The CDR3 sequence is 15 residues long. V gave up 6 bases and J gave up 5 bases; unmatched junction bases: 7. Written as DNA, the CDR3 is TGTGCCAGCAGTACGGGACAGGGGAGCCATCAGCCCCAGCATTTT. It is translated as CASSTGQGSHQPQHF.

V gene TRBV4-1 combines with J gene TRBJ2-3; 7 nucleotides align to TRBD1. The CDR3 length is 15 residues. V lost 4 bases, J lost 2 bases, and 6 bases stayed unmatched. Germline V CDR1 and CDR2: MGHRA, YSYEKL. For the CDR3, the DNA is TGCGCCAGCAGCCCGGGACAGTCAAACACAGATACGCAGTATTTT. It translates to CASSPGQSNTDTQYF.

This clonotype was seen only a few times. The chain links TRBV20-1 to TRBJ2-6; D may correspond to TRBD1 or TRBD2 (5 bases each). The CDR3 is made up of 15 amino acids. Germline values: CDR1 DFQATT, CDR2 SNEGSKA (reference sequence). V dropped 4 bases and J dropped 0 bases, with 10 bases sitting between them. The CDR3 protein is CSATLRGSGANVLTF. CDR3 nucleotides: TGCAGTGCTACCCTGAGGGGCTCTGGGGCCAACGTCCTGACTTTC.

The chain is built from TRBV14 and TRBJ1-1; possible D gene TRBD1, 6 bases. Germline lookup yields CDR1 SGHDN and CDR2 FVKESK. The CDR3 loop spans 15 amino acids. Trimming left V 5 bases short and J 6 bases short, with 19 bases between. CDR3 loop: CASSLGTLPISEAFF. CDR3 sequence (DNA): TGTGCCAGCAGCTTGGGGACACTCCCAATCTCTGAAGCTTTCTTT.